This record concerns one T cell receptor (beta chain) sequence. V lost 3 bases and J lost 6, with 11 bases in between. The germline CDR1 and CDR2 sequences are MNHNS and SASEGT. The CDR3 extends over 13 amino acids. This specimen belongs to a study of blood T cell repertoires in COVID-19. Study summary: Specimens from acute and convalescent COVID-19 originated in the United States, Italy and Spain. Sample material is recorded as cDNA or gDNA derived from T cells, B-cell-depleted T cells, or PBMCs.

TCRdb's table, derived via immunoSEQ multiplex PCR, lists solely in-frame clones and lacks some. The sample lists some 38,000 clones, about 85% occurring once. The chain is built from TRBV6-1 and TRBJ1-1; weak D call: TRBD1 (6 bases). The receptor's source is a man in his sixties with COVID-19, enrolled during active disease. The sample consisted of peripheral blood. This CDR3 reads CASSDLRTAEAFF. The CDR3 DNA reads as TGTGCCAGCAGTGACCTTCGGACAGCTGAAGCTTTCTTT.